This TCR beta chain was sequenced during a study of cytomegalovirus exposure and HLA in healthy donors. About the study: Ancestry clustering placed roughly 86% of under 450 genotyped donors in the Caucasian-associated cluster.

Whole-study findings and limits: When analyzed later, a missense DCLRE1C variant was found to be linked to TCR beta V- and J-gene trimming. As immune exposure information, only CMV serostatus was available. HLA allele associations emerged for about 16,000 TCR beta sequences in a later analysis, at 0.05 false discovery rate.

As for this clone: Its matching antigen is unknown.

The PCR made use of 60 Vbeta and 13 Jbeta primers. TCRdb's copy holds only in-frame clones and misses some; the assay was immunoSEQ multiplex PCR. The sample lists over 150,000 clones, approximately 84% occurring once. What was sequenced was PBMCs. This receptor was taken from a woman in her 50s in good health and CMV-seropositive.

The CDR3 DNA reads TGTGCCAGCAGCTTAGTACAGGGCTGGCGATTTGGCTACACCTTC. Its translation is CASSLVQGWRFGYTF. The rearrangement links TRBV7-9 to TRBJ1-2, with D possibly matching TRBD1 (6 bases). Deletions cut 1 base from V and 7 bases from J, with 16 bases between. From germline, CDR1 is SEHNR and CDR2 FQNEAQ (reference sequence). The CDR3 spans 15 residues.